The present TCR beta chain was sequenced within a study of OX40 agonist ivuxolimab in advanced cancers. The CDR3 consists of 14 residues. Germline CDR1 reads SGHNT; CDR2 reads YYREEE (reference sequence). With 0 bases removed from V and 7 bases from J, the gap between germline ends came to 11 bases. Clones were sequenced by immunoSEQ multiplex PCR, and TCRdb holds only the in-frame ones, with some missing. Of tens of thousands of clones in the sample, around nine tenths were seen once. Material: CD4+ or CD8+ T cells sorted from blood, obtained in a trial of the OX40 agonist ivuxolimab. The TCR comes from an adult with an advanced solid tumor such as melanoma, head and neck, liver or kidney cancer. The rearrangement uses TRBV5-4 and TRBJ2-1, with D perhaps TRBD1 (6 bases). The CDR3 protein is CASSLDGTLNEQFF. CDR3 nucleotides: TGTGCCAGCAGCTTGGACGGGACACTTAATGAGCAGTTCTTC.